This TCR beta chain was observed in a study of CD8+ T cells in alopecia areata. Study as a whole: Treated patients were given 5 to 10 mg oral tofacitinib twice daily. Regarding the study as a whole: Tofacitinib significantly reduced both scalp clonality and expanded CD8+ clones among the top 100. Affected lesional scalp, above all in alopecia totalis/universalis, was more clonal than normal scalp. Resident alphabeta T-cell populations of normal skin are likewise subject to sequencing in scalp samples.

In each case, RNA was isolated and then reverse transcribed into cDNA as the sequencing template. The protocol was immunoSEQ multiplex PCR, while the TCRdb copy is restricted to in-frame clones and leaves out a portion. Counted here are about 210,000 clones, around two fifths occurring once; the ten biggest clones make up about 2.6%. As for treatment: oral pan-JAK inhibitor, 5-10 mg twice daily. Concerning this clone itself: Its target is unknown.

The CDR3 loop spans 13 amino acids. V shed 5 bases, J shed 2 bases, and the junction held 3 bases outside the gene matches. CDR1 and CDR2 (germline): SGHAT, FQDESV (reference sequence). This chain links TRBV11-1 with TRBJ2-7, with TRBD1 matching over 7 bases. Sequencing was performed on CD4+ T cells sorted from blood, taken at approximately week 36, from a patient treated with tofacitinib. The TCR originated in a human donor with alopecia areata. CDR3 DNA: TGTGCCAGCAGCCTCGACAGGGCCTACGAGCAGTACTTC. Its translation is CASSLDRAYEQYF.